The next 14 T cell receptor beta chains were all read from a single sample in a study of control samples from healthy donors and cancer patients. The protocol was immunoSEQ multiplex PCR, while the TCRdb copy is restricted to in-frame clones and leaves out a portion. This table has 70,000 or so clones, roughly 80% appearing once. Material for sequencing was PBMCs. These receptors all come from a woman between 45 and 65 years old with lung cancer.

The chain links TRBV23-1 to TRBJ1-2; D is unresolved. TRBV23-1 counts as an open reading frame of uncertain function. The CDR3 totals 13 residues. Trimming shortened V by 10 bases and J by 6 bases, and 18 bases separated the two germline ends. The CDR3 protein is CANREGVRDGYTF. CDR3 DNA sequence: TGCGCCAATAGGGAGGGTGTAAGGGATGGCTACACCTTC.

The V call is TRBV19, the J call TRBJ1-2; 7 bases are shared with TRBD1. V lost 6 bases, J lost 4 bases, and 8 bases stayed unmatched. CDR3 length equals 14 residues. Germline loops: CDR1 LNHDA, CDR2 SQIVND (reference sequence). CDR3 bases: TGTGCCAGTAGATTCCAGGGGGATACCTATGGCTACACCTTC. This sequence encodes CASRFQGDTYGYTF.

The chain has TRBV11-2 and TRBJ2-2; 9 bases are shared with TRBD2. Germline V lookup: CDR1 SGHAT, CDR2 FQNNGV. The V gene end was trimmed by 2 bases and the J gene end by 5 bases; junction bases not matched to a gene: 3. The CDR3 sequence is 15 residues long. The CDR3 nucleotides read TGTGCCAGCAGCTTAAGCGGGGGGCAAACCGGGGAGCTGTTTTTT. Its protein is CASSLSGGQTGELFF.

The V and J genes are TRBV3-1 (or the pseudogene TRBV3-2) and TRBJ1-5; the match to TRBD1 covers 7 bases. CDR3 length equals 15 residues. Germline V CDR1 and CDR2: LGHDT, YNNKEL (reference sequence). V shed 1 base and J 7 bases; nucleotides not matched to a gene: 7. The CDR3 DNA reads TGTGCCAGCAGCCAAGGGAGGGGGCGCGACCAGCCCCAGCATTTT. Its protein product is CASSQGRGRDQPQHF.

The rearrangement uses TRBV19 and TRBJ2-3, with a weak D call TRBD2 (5 bases). The germline gives CDR1 LNHDA, CDR2 SQIVND (reference sequence). The CDR3 contains 15 residues. V lost 3 bases and J lost 0, with 10 bases in between. In nucleotides, the CDR3 is TGTGCCAGTAGTATCTTGGGGAGTAGCACAGATACGCAGTATTTT. Protein: CASSILGSSTDTQYF.

DNA for the CDR3: TGTGCCAGCAGCTCGCGGACAGGGATTGGATACAATGAGCAGTTCTTC. Amino acid sequence: CASSSRTGIGYNEQFF. The V call is TRBV5-6, the J call TRBJ2-1; TRBD1 matches 8 bases. The CDR3 loop spans 16 amino acids. The germline CDR1 and CDR2 sequences are SGHDT and YYEEEE. V lost 3 bases to trimming and J lost 4 bases; unmatched junction nucleotides: 9.

V and J are TRBV6-4 and TRBJ2-3, with a possible D match to TRBD2 (7 bases). The CDR3 runs to 14 residues. The germline V and J ends were trimmed by 3 bases and 5 bases, with 12 bases remaining between them. Germline V gives CDR1 MRHNA, CDR2 SNTAGT. This CDR3 reads CASSDLGGQDTQYF. CDR3 bases: TGTGCCAGCAGTGATTTGGGGGGGCAAGATACGCAGTATTTT.

This clone was seen a handful of times. The chain is built from TRBV9 and TRBJ2-3, with D maybe TRBD2 (5 bases). V shed 3 bases and J shed 2 bases, with 7 bases lying between them. There are 13 residues in the CDR3. Germline-derived CDR1 and CDR2 are SGDLS and YYNGEE. The CDR3 loop is CASSGTLTDTQYF. The DNA for the CDR3 is TGTGCCAGCAGCGGGACTCTCACAGATACGCAGTATTTT.

The chain is built from TRBV28 and TRBJ1-1; a weak D match, TRBD1 (5 bases). This CDR3 has 12 amino acids. The ends were cut back, 6 bases at V and 6 bases at J, with 11 bases in the middle. CDR1 is MDHEN, CDR2 SYDVKM, per germline. The CDR3 region has the DNA TGTGCCAGCAGAGAACAGGTCGCTGAAGCTTTCTTT. Translating it yields CASREQVAEAFF.

The chain recombines TRBV29-1 with TRBJ2-7; D not resolved. The germline V gene encodes CDR1 SQVTM and CDR2 ANQGSEA. Trimming removed 6 bases at V and 5 bases at J, with 14 bases between. The CDR3 sequence is 12 residues long. In nucleotides, the CDR3 is TGCAGCGTCGCCCCAAGTGTAAACGAGCAGTACTTC. Its translation is CSVAPSVNEQYF.

V and J are TRBV4-3 and TRBJ1-1, with D uncertain. CDR1 LGHNA and CDR2 YSLEER come from the germline V gene. Between the trimmed V and J ends, which lost 4 bases and 0 bases, there was a span of 12 bases. CDR3 length equals 15 residues. This chain's CDR3 is CASSLSRGMNTEAFF. Written as DNA, the CDR3 is TGCGCCAGCAGCCTATCAAGAGGCATGAACACTGAAGCTTTCTTT.

The chain joins TRBV7-2 to TRBJ2-2; no reliable D call. CDR1 and CDR2 from the germline V gene are SGHTA and FQGNSA. V was pared by 8 bases and J by 5 bases, with 15 bases between. This CDR3 has 14 residues. The CDR3 here is CASGRDPATGELFF. DNA of the CDR3: TGTGCCAGCGGCCGCGACCCCGCGACCGGGGAGCTGTTTTTT. Full variable domain (outside the CDR3, taken from reference TRBV7-2 and TRBJ2-2): GAGVSQSPSNKVTEKGKDVELRCDPISGHTALYWYRQSLGQGLEFLIYFQGNSAPDKSGLPSDRFSAERTGGSVSTLTIQRTQQEDSAVYLCASGRDPATGELFFGEGSRLTVL.

The genes are TRBV3-1 (or the pseudogene TRBV3-2) and TRBJ2-5, with D possibly being TRBD2 (5 bases). Germline values: CDR1 LGHDT, CDR2 YNNKEL (reference sequence). V gave up 4 bases and J gave up 3 bases, with 12 bases separating them. The CDR3 consists of 14 residues. The CDR3 nucleotides are TGTGCCAGCAGCCCGGGATTTCATGAAGAGACCCAGTACTTC. Translation: CASSPGFHEETQYF.

The chain employs TRBV14 and TRBJ2-7, with 8 bases identical to TRBD1. The V gene end was trimmed by 4 bases and the J gene end by 7 bases; junction bases not matched to a gene: 15. The CDR3 loop spans 16 amino acids. Germline assignment: CDR1 SGHDN and CDR2 FVKESK. Here the CDR3 reads CASSRFSGTGVREQYF. The CDR3 DNA is TGTGCCAGCAGCCGTTTTTCCGGGACAGGAGTACGGGAGCAGTACTTC.